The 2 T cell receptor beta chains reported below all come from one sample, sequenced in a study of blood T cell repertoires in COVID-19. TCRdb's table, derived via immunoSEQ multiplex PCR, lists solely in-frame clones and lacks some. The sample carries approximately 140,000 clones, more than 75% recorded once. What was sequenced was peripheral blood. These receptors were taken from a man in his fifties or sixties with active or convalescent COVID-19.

CDR3 nucleotides: TGTGCCAGCAGCGTAGCCTTGGACAGGGGATCCCAAGAGACCCAGTACTTC. It specifies CASSVALDRGSQETQYF. The chain links TRBV9 to TRBJ2-5, with 9 bases fitting TRBD1. V shed 0 bases, J shed 1 base, and the junction held 7 bases outside the gene matches. There are 17 residues in the CDR3. CDR1 is SGDLS and CDR2 is YYNGEE in the germline V gene.

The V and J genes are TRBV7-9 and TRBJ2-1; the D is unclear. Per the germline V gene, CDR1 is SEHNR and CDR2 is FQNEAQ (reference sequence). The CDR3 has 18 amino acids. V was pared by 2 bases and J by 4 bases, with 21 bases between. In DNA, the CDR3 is TGTGCCAGCAGCTTAAGGCCTTTTGGAGTCGATGATTACAATGAGCAGTTCTTC. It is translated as CASSLRPFGVDDYNEQFF.